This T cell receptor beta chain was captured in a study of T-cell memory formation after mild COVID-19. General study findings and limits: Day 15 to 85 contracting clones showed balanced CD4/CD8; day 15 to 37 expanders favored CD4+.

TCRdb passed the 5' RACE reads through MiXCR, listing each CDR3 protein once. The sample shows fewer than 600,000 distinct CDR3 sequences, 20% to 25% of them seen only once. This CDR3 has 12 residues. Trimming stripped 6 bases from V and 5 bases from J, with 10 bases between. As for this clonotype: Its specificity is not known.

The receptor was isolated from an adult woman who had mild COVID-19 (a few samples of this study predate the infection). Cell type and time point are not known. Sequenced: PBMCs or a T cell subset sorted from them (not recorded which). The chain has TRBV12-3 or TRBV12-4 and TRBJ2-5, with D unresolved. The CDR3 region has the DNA TGTGCCAGCAGCTCCCTGGGGGAGACCCAGTACTTC. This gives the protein CASSSLGETQYF.